Presented here are 31 T cell receptor beta chains from one specimen sequenced in a study of T-cell memory formation after mild COVID-19. TCRdb itself ran the 5' RACE reads through MiXCR, one entry per CDR3 protein. The data show tens of thousands of distinct CDR3 sequences, about 7.3% seen once. The sequenced sample was PBMCs or a T cell subset sorted from them (not recorded which). The receptors originated from a man younger than 35 who had mild COVID-19 (a few samples of this study predate the infection). Cell type and time point are not known.

In its sample, this clonotype was seen many times. The V gene is TRBV7-9, the J gene TRBJ2-3, with D unclear. This CDR3 contains 16 residues. V lost 4 bases and J lost 1, with 15 bases in between. Germline lookup yields CDR1 SEHNR and CDR2 FQNEAQ (reference sequence). CDR3 nucleotides: TGTGCCAGCAGCTCCTACTCGGCCCCCGGCACAGATACGCAGTATTTT. It codes for CASSSYSAPGTDTQYF.

Comments on this clonotype: Given a much more abundant clone one base away, this may be a read error. The chain carries TRBV12-3 or TRBV12-4 and TRBJ2-2, with 9 bases aligning to TRBD2. The CDR3 is 18 amino acids. With V trimmed by 5 bases and J by 7 bases, 17 bases remained unmatched. The CDR3: CASSAATVRGGLGGELFF. In DNA, the CDR3 is TGTGCCAGCAGTGCCGCGACTGTGCGGGGGGGCCTCGGCGGGGAGCTGTTTTTT.

This clonotype appeared many times. This chain joins TRBV4-2 and TRBJ1-1; no clear D gene. This CDR3 contains 14 residues. The germline gives CDR1 LGHNA, CDR2 YNFKEQ. V lost 0 bases and J 5 bases, leaving 10 bases between the germline ends. The CDR3 nucleotides are TGTGCCAGCAGCCAAGATTCTACTGCTACTGAAGCTTTCTTT. It codes for CASSQDSTATEAFF.

The chain recombines TRBV7-8 with TRBJ1-1, with D maybe TRBD1 (5 bases). The germline CDR1 and CDR2 sequences are SGHVS and FQNEAQ. Trimming cost V 1 base and J 9 bases, with 15 bases left between them. This CDR3 comprises 14 residues. The CDR3 DNA follows: TGTGCCAGCAGCTTAGTATCGATAGGGGTCAAAGCTTTCTTT. Translating it yields CASSLVSIGVKAFF.

In its sample, this clonotype was seen many times. V usage is TRBV7-9 and J usage is TRBJ2-5; 8 bases fit TRBD2. There are 14 residues in the CDR3. The germline V gene encodes CDR1 SEHNR and CDR2 FQNEAQ (reference sequence). J was trimmed by 2 bases and V by 4 bases; bases with no gene match: 3. In DNA, the CDR3 is TGTGCCAGCAGCTCTATAGCGGGGCAAGAGACCCAGTACTTC. As protein: CASSSIAGQETQYF.

This clonotype has more than one count but fewer than ten. This chain uses TRBV30 with TRBJ2-3; D is undetermined. CDR1 GTSNPN and CDR2 SVGIG come from the germline V gene (reference sequence). The V gene lost 7 bases and the J gene lost 2 bases, with 16 bases spanning the gap. This CDR3 contains 14 residues. CDR3: CASTPGDSTDTQYF. The DNA for the CDR3 is TGTGCCTCAACCCCCGGAGACTCCACAGATACGCAGTATTTT.

The CDR3 nucleotides are TGTGCCAGCAGTTACCCAACTAGCGGGGGCCACACAGATACGCAGTATTTT. Translating gives CASSYPTSGGHTDTQYF. The rearrangement joins TRBV6-2 or TRBV6-3 to TRBJ2-3; TRBD2 matches at 11 bases. V was clipped by 2 bases and J by 2 bases; unmatched bases: 6. The CDR3 loop spans 17 amino acids. Per the germline V gene, CDR1 is MNHEY and CDR2 is SVGEGT.

This clonotype occurred a few times. The chain has TRBV7-2 and TRBJ2-3; D is unresolved. The CDR3 totals 15 residues. The germline V and J ends were trimmed by 5 bases and 2 bases, with 14 bases remaining between them. Germline V gene sequence: CDR1 SGHTA, CDR2 FQGNSA. The CDR3 reads CASSGEIDFTDTQYF. The CDR3, as DNA: TGTGCCAGCAGCGGTGAAATAGATTTCACAGATACGCAGTATTTT.

This clonotype was seen more than once but under ten times. The chain combines TRBV7-2 with TRBJ1-1; tentatively, D is TRBD1 (5 bases). Germline CDR1 reads SGHTA; CDR2 reads FQGNSA. V lost 6 bases to trimming and J lost 3 bases, with 11 bases between them. The CDR3 consists of 13 residues. The CDR3 loop reads CASRERGDTEAFF. CDR3 nucleotide sequence: TGTGCCAGCAGAGAAAGAGGGGACACTGAAGCTTTCTTT.

The chain uses TRBV15 and TRBJ2-3; 9 positions match TRBD2. CDR1 and CDR2 (germline): LNHNV, YYDKDF (reference sequence). The CDR3 is 15 residues long. V lost 5 bases, J lost 0 bases, and 3 bases stayed unmatched. The CDR3: CATSEGLASTDTQYF. As DNA, the CDR3 is TGTGCCACCAGCGAAGGACTAGCGAGCACAGATACGCAGTATTTT.

The J gene is TRBJ2-5, the V gene TRBV14; D is unresolved. CDR3 length equals 14 residues. Germline CDR1 SGHDN, CDR2 FVKESK. Trimming shortened V by 0 bases and J by 5 bases, and 10 bases separated the two germline ends. The DNA of the CDR3 is TGTGCCAGCAGCCAAGACTCAAGCAGGGAGACCCAGTACTTC. Protein: CASSQDSSRETQYF.

This clonotype was observed a few times. The genes are TRBV3-1 and TRBJ1-1, with a weak D call TRBD1 (5 bases). Germline V CDR1 and CDR2: LGHDT, YNNKEL (reference sequence). The CDR3 covers 13 residues. V shed 6 bases and J shed 1 base, with 9 bases lying between them. The CDR3 bases are TGTGCCAGCAGGCCCGGGACGAACACTGAAGCTTTCTTT. This translates into CASRPGTNTEAFF.

Worth noting for this clonotype: A much larger clone lies a single base off, so this may be a read error. The V call is TRBV7-8, the J call TRBJ2-2; a possible D gene is TRBD1 (6 bases). The V gene lost 5 bases and the J gene lost 6 bases, with 13 bases spanning the gap. Germline-derived CDR1 and CDR2 are SGHVS and FQNEAQ. The CDR3 has 14 residues. This CDR3 reads CASSPWDIPGELFF. The CDR3 coding sequence is TGTGCCAGCAGCCCCTGGGACATTCCCGGGGAGCTGTTTTTT.

The chain employs TRBV28 and TRBJ1-6; D is ambiguous. Trimming removed 7 bases at V and 5 bases at J, with 9 bases between. This CDR3 has 13 residues. Germline CDR1 and CDR2: MDHEN and SYDVKM. DNA of the CDR3: TGTGCCAGCAAGCGTACTGATAATTCACCCCTCCACTTT. The encoded protein is CASKRTDNSPLHF.

This clonotype showed up just a few times. V is TRBV6-5 and J is TRBJ1-3; no clear D. V dropped 4 bases and J dropped 0 bases, with 7 bases sitting between them. Germline loops: CDR1 MNHEY, CDR2 SVGAGI. CDR3 size: 14 residues. DNA of the CDR3: TGTGCCAGCAGTTCGGTCATCTCTGGAAACACCATATATTTT. Its protein is CASSSVISGNTIYF.

There are many counts of this clonotype. The rearrangement joins TRBV7-2 to TRBJ1-6; possible D gene TRBD1, 6 bases. This CDR3 comprises 16 residues. V was shortened by 3 bases and J by 7 bases, with 16 bases between the two germline ends. Per germline, CDR1 SGHTA and CDR2 FQGNSA. The CDR3 spells CASSLNTGTLNSPLHF. The CDR3 DNA follows: TGTGCCAGCAGCTTGAATACAGGGACCCTCAATTCACCCCTCCACTTT.

This clonotype was counted many times. The chain couples TRBV11-2 to TRBJ2-5; a possible D gene is TRBD2 (6 bases). CDR3 length equals 13 residues. Trimming removed 7 bases from V and 0 bases from J, with 9 bases in between. Germline-derived CDR1 and CDR2 are SGHAT and FQNNGV. CDR3 protein: CASNLAHQETQYF. The CDR3 DNA is TGTGCCAGCAATCTAGCGCACCAAGAGACCCAGTACTTC.

This clonotype came up many times. The CDR3 DNA reads as TGTGCCAGCAGCTTGACCCGGGACACCCCTCGCGAGCAGTACTTC. Translating it yields CASSLTRDTPREQYF. The chain is built from TRBV7-3 and TRBJ2-7, with D maybe TRBD1 (6 bases). V was clipped by 3 bases and J by 6 bases, with 18 bases between them. CDR3 length: 15 amino acids. Germline CDR1 SGHTA, CDR2 FQGTGA.

The rearrangement links TRBV7-3 to TRBJ2-1; possibly TRBD1 for D (6 bases). The germline V and J ends were trimmed by 6 bases and 8 bases, with 14 bases remaining between them. Per the germline V gene, CDR1 is SGHTA and CDR2 is FQGTGA. CDR3 size: 13 residues. The CDR3 DNA reads as TGTGCCAGCAGTCCGGACAGCCAACATGAGCAGTTCTTC. Translated, it gives CASSPDSQHEQFF.

J is TRBJ2-2 and V is TRBV5-5, with 7 nucleotides matching TRBD2. Germline lookup yields CDR1 SGHKS and CDR2 YYEKEE (reference sequence). The CDR3 extends over 17 amino acids. Trimming cost V 1 base and J 6 bases; bases outside gene matches: 12. Here the CDR3 DNA reads TGTGCCAGCAGCTTGTGGGGGGGGACCGTTGTTGCCGGGGAGCTGTTTTTT. Encoded protein: CASSLWGGTVVAGELFF.

Relative to its sample, this clonotype is medium-sized. The chain joins TRBV5-1 to TRBJ2-5, with TRBD1 as a possible D gene (5 bases). The CDR3 sequence is 15 residues long. The germline V gene encodes CDR1 SGHRS and CDR2 YFSETQ. The germline V and J ends were trimmed by 4 bases and 5 bases, with 18 bases remaining between them. This CDR3 is CASSAGWGNQETQYF. The CDR3 bases are TGCGCCAGCAGCGCAGGGTGGGGTAATCAGGAGACCCAGTACTTC.

This clonotype showed up many times. The chain recombines TRBV5-1 with TRBJ1-2; D is unclear. This CDR3 has 14 residues. The V gene's germline CDR1 is SGHRS and CDR2 YFSETQ. Trimming left V 0 bases short and J 2 bases short, with 8 bases between. The CDR3 DNA reads as TGCGCCAGCAGCTTGGAATCAGTCAACTATGGCTACACCTTC. It codes for CASSLESVNYGYTF.

Comments on this clonotype: Germline is not matched at one junction end, which may reflect a read error. Here the CDR3 reads CASSRRDRPNTGEMFF. The CDR3, as DNA: TGTGCCAGCAGCCGCAGGGACAGACCAAACACCGGGGAGATGTTTTTT. This chain uses TRBV11-2 with TRBJ2-2; 7 bases map to TRBD1. The germline CDR1 and CDR2 sequences are SGHAT and FQNNGV. The CDR3 spans 16 residues.

This clonotype came up a few times. The chain joins TRBV10-3 to TRBJ1-5; D might be TRBD1 (5 bases). Germline V gene lookup returns CDR1 ENHRY and CDR2 SYGVKD. The CDR3 sequence is 12 residues long. The ends were cut back, 8 bases at V and 5 bases at J, with 10 bases in the middle. CDR3 DNA: TGTGCCATCGGAGGGACCGATCAGCCCCAGCATTTT. It yields the protein CAIGGTDQPQHF.

This clonotype has a count of ten or more. The chain joins TRBV19 to TRBJ2-3; no clear D gene. Trimming left V 10 bases short and J 0 bases short, with 14 bases between. The germline V gene has CDR1 LNHDA and CDR2 SQIVND (reference sequence). The CDR3 has 14 amino acids. This CDR3 is CAIATEDSTDTQYF. As DNA, the CDR3 is TGTGCCATTGCGACTGAGGATAGCACAGATACGCAGTATTTT.

V usage is TRBV18 and J usage is TRBJ2-5; 12 positions match TRBD1. The CDR3 extends over 16 amino acids. From germline, CDR1 is KGHSH and CDR2 LQKENI. Trimming at V came to 2 bases and at J to 7 bases, leaving 8 bases not matched to a gene. The CDR3 DNA reads TGTGCCAGCTCACCAAGAGGGACAGGGGGCGCCGTGACCCAGTACTTC. Amino acid sequence: CASSPRGTGGAVTQYF.

V usage is TRBV6-6 and J usage is TRBJ2-1; no definite D call. The CDR3 is 16 amino acids. The ends were cut back, 2 bases at V and 0 bases at J, with 11 bases in the middle. Germline V gene sequence: CDR1 MNHNY, CDR2 SVGAGI (reference sequence). CDR3 in amino acids: CASSYVTASSYNEQFF. DNA for the CDR3: TGTGCCAGCAGTTACGTAACAGCCTCCTCCTACAATGAGCAGTTCTTC.

J is TRBJ2-1 and V is TRBV18; 11 nucleotides line up with TRBD2. Trimming removed 3 bases from V and 5 bases from J; junction bases left unmatched: 3. Germline V gives CDR1 KGHSH, CDR2 LQKENI. The CDR3 extends over 15 amino acids. The CDR3: CASSPTGLADNEQFF. The CDR3, as DNA: TGTGCCAGCTCACCCACGGGACTAGCGGACAATGAGCAGTTCTTC.

The rearrangement links TRBV5-1 to TRBJ2-5, with D uncertain. The CDR3 contains 13 residues. The V gene lost 0 bases and the J gene lost 5 bases, with 8 bases spanning the gap. Germline-derived CDR1 and CDR2 are SGHRS and YFSETQ. CDR3 amino acids: CASSLATDETQYF. CDR3 sequence (DNA): TGCGCCAGCAGCTTGGCGACTGACGAGACCCAGTACTTC.

This clonotype appeared a few times. The rearrangement joins TRBV9 to TRBJ2-1; TRBD2 aligns across 8 bases. The V gene's germline CDR1 is SGDLS and CDR2 YYNGEE. With 6 bases clipped from V and 3 bases from J, the junction kept 5 bases outside the gene matches. This CDR3 is built from 14 residues. In DNA form, the CDR3 reads TGTGCCAGCACCGCGAGCGGGGGCTACAATGAGCAGTTCTTC. Protein sequence: CASTASGGYNEQFF.

Many counts were recorded for this clonotype. This chain joins TRBV5-1 and TRBJ2-1; no reliable D call. Trimming pared 6 bases from V and 5 bases from J, leaving 6 bases between. This CDR3 region has 11 residues. The germline gives CDR1 SGHRS, CDR2 YFSETQ. The CDR3 DNA reads as TGCGCCAGCATTGCCAACAATGAGCAGTTCTTC. Translating it yields CASIANNEQFF.